These T cell receptor beta chains were read from a single sample in a study of CD8 T cells in ankylosing spondylitis. MiXCR, applied by TCRdb to the 5' RACE reads, yields one record per CDR3 protein. The sample shows under 450,000 distinct CDR3 sequences, around 20% of them seen only once. Sequencing was done on a sample of blood, either unsorted or a sorted T cell fraction (not recorded which). These receptors were collected from a male donor with ankylosing spondylitis or in good health (not recorded which). Each CDR3 is given with its conserved first and last residue. Fields, in order: CDR3 protein, V gene, clone size, J gene. Where a row states a size, it is once, few, many or the class of an expanded clone; other rows omit it.

CASSSGTRLTGELFF TRBV5-1 - TRBJ2-2
CASSLFTGGSYNEQFF TRBV7-7 - TRBJ2-1
CASLHPHTGELFF TRBV3-1 - TRBJ2-2
CASSRLAGGPQEQFF TRBV6-1 few TRBJ2-1
CATSKRPSLGANEQFF TRBV24-1 - TRBJ2-1
CASSQPINRGWNTEAFF TRBV5-1 - TRBJ1-1
CSVTGVRGGYGYTF TRBV29-1 few TRBJ1-2
CASSGQGWPGELFF TRBV7-6 - TRBJ2-2
CASSLAGSTEAFF TRBV5-4 many TRBJ1-1
CATSHTGELFF TRBV15 - TRBJ2-2
CASSYEQAAGDEQYF TRBV6-2/TRBV6-3 - TRBJ2-7
CASIGGSLGDEQFF TRBV5-1 few TRBJ2-1
CASSSQTATYEQYF TRBV21-1 - TRBJ2-7
CASNPGYVGTGTDTQYF TRBV12-3/TRBV12-4 few TRBJ2-3
CASSFQGGNSPLHF TRBV5-6 few TRBJ1-6
CASSLSWDSYEQYF TRBV7-6 few TRBJ2-7
CASSQEGGPLYEQYF TRBV3-1 few TRBJ2-7
CASSQGWIGPYEQYF TRBV3-1 - TRBJ2-7
CASSIAGGRETQYF TRBV12-3/TRBV12-4 few TRBJ2-5
CASSYSEDSSYEQYF TRBV6-2/TRBV6-3 many TRBJ2-7
CASSPAGGGFGEQFF TRBV12-3/TRBV12-4 - TRBJ2-1
CSAQSGELFF TRBV20-1 few TRBJ2-2
CASRPPGQVNTEAFF TRBV7-9 - TRBJ1-1
CASSLAKEIHEQFF TRBV7-2 - TRBJ2-1
CASSIVFSGANVLTF TRBV19 few TRBJ2-6
CASSLRSLLDTQYF TRBV27 - TRBJ2-3
CASRSGNQGYEQYF TRBV27 few TRBJ2-7
CASSTQAGLGTDTQYF TRBV9 few TRBJ2-3
CASSARGSQETQYF TRBV7-7 - TRBJ2-5
CSAREVGTQYF TRBV20-1 - TRBJ2-3
CASADRTSYEQYF TRBV10-2 - TRBJ2-7
CSIGQAGYEQYF TRBV29-1 - TRBJ2-7
CSARASGGRGQYF TRBV20-1 few TRBJ2-7
CASSPLWSGANVLTF TRBV6-1 - TRBJ2-6
CASRIGYEQYF TRBV12-3/TRBV12-4 few TRBJ2-7
CASSTTSYNEQFF TRBV5-6 - TRBJ2-1
CAGRTGTGLYEQYF TRBV7-6 - TRBJ2-7
CASSSFIGGETQYF TRBV12-3/TRBV12-4 - TRBJ2-5
CASQNDNSYEQYF TRBV5-1 - TRBJ2-7
CSVEGGAAYNEQFF TRBV29-1 few TRBJ2-1
CASSFGEWGQARTGELFF TRBV5-5 - TRBJ2-2
CASSPLAGPMNTEAFF TRBV27 - TRBJ1-1
CASSPPSGSYNEQFF TRBV5-1 few TRBJ2-1
CASSSGTALDTQYF TRBV27 - TRBJ2-3
CASSQGWGGFYEQYF TRBV4-1 - TRBJ2-7
CAWSATSGADTQYF TRBV30 - TRBJ2-3
CASSILAQGFMTDTQYF TRBV12-1 - TRBJ2-3
CAISRGGPAGELFF TRBV10-3 - TRBJ2-2
CASSQEAVHEQYF TRBV3-1 - TRBJ2-7
CASSPSSPGLYYEQYF TRBV9 few TRBJ2-7
CASSGFTRREVNEQFF TRBV12-3/TRBV12-4 many TRBJ2-1
CSVEGRSNTGELFF TRBV29-1 - TRBJ2-2
CATSDADSQETQYF TRBV24-1 - TRBJ2-5
CASSSEPYQETQYF TRBV28 - TRBJ2-5